The 26 T cell receptor beta chains reported below all come from one sample, sequenced in a study. The sorted Tregs were CD4+CD25+CD127-/low cells. TCRdb re-called the 5' RACE reads with MiXCR, one entry per CDR3 protein. The sample yields some 44,000 distinct CDR3 sequences, less than 25% seen once. Specimen: Tregs sorted from blood. These receptors all stem from a female donor with breast cancer.

This clonotype was counted only a few times. The chain couples TRBV12-3 or TRBV12-4 to TRBJ1-6; D might be TRBD1 (5 bases). The V end was cut by 3 bases, the J end by 0 bases, with 6 bases between. The CDR3 is 15 amino acids. DNA for the CDR3: TGTGCCAGCAGTTTCAGGGACTCCTATAATTCACCCCTCCACTTT. This sequence encodes CASSFRDSYNSPLHF.

This clonotype was observed a few times. V is TRBV6-6 and J is TRBJ2-7; possibly TRBD1 for D (6 bases). The length of the CDR3 is 12 residues. V lost 8 bases and J 4 bases, leaving 12 bases between the germline ends. Germline assignment: CDR1 MNHNY and CDR2 SVGAGI (reference sequence). This CDR3 is CASAQQGYEQYF. The CDR3 DNA is TGTGCCAGCGCACAACAGGGTTACGAGCAGTACTTC.

This clonotype occurred many times. The chain carries TRBV20-1 and TRBJ2-2; TRBD1 agrees at 7 bases. Losses at the gene ends were 7 bases for V and 5 bases for J; bases not matched to a gene: 7. Germline values: CDR1 DFQATT, CDR2 SNEGSKA (reference sequence). The length of the CDR3 is 13 residues. The CDR3 spells CSVPNRGTGELFF. The CDR3, as DNA: TGCAGTGTTCCGAACAGGGGTACCGGGGAGCTGTTTTTT.

This clonotype occurred a few times. The V and J genes are TRBV7-2 and TRBJ1-2; 10 bases map to TRBD1. V trimming: 2 bases; J trimming: 7 bases; junction bases outside the gene matches: 7. This CDR3 is 15 amino acids long. Germline CDR1 reads SGHTA; CDR2 reads FQGNSA. The CDR3 DNA reads TGTGCCAGCAGCTTACTTGACAGGGGGCTGTTTGGCTACACCTTC. Translating gives CASSLLDRGLFGYTF. The full variable domain, rest sourced from reference TRBV7-2 and TRBJ1-2, is GAGVSQSPSNKVTEKGKDVELRCDPISGHTALYWYRQSLGQGLEFLIYFQGNSAPDKSGLPSDRFSAERTGGSVSTLTIQRTQQEDSAVYLCASSLLDRGLFGYTFGSGTRLTVV.

This chain joins TRBV4-2 and TRBJ2-6; perhaps TRBD2 as D (6 bases). V was clipped by 1 base and J by 1 base, with 11 bases between them. The CDR3 totals 17 residues. Germline loops: CDR1 LGHNA, CDR2 YNFKEQ. The DNA of the CDR3 is TGTGCCAGCAGCCAAGTTTGGGCGGGGTCTGGGGCCAACGTCCTGACTTTC. It codes for CASSQVWAGSGANVLTF.

The J gene is TRBJ2-3, the V gene TRBV7-3; D uncertain. Trimming cost V 2 bases and J 1 base, with 4 bases left between them. Germline assignment: CDR1 SGHTA and CDR2 FQGTGA. The CDR3 is 13 amino acids. This CDR3 is CASSLWGTDTQYF. The CDR3, as DNA: TGTGCCAGCAGCTTATGGGGCACAGATACGCAGTATTTT.

Details on this clonotype: Being one base from a much bigger clone, this may be a read error. Without the conserved terminal phenylalanine or tryptophan, this CDR3 likely stems from a read error. This CDR3 is CASSSNYDEQFS. DNA of the CDR3: TGTGCCAGCAGCTCTAACTACGATGAGCAGTTCTCC. The rearrangement links TRBV11-1 to TRBJ2-1; D is undetermined. The germline gives CDR1 SGHAT, CDR2 FQDESV (reference sequence). CDR3 length: 12 amino acids.

At least ten counts were recorded for this clonotype. The chain has TRBV27 and TRBJ2-1; D is perhaps TRBD1 (7 bases). Germline V gives CDR1 MNHEY, CDR2 SMNVEV (reference sequence). The V and J ends lost 8 bases and 4 bases respectively, with 15 bases between them. The length of the CDR3 is 14 residues. In DNA form, the CDR3 reads TGTGCCAGCGCCTCGACAGGGACTTACAATGAGCAGTTCTTC. The encoded protein is CASASTGTYNEQFF.

A note on this clonotype: Sequence at one end of the junction differs from germline and may be a read error. The chain employs TRBV13 and TRBJ2-6, with D maybe TRBD1 (6 bases). Germline CDR1 PRHDT, CDR2 FYEKMQ (reference sequence). The CDR3 is 17 residues long. The CDR3 spells CASSLGQGLGGASVLTF. CDR3 DNA: TGTGCCAGCAGCTTAGGACAGGGTCTGGGTGGGGCCAGCGTCCTGACTTTC.

About this clonotype: A read error may be the cause here, since a much bigger clone is one base away. CDR3 protein: CATGDFPGRENTEAFF. The CDR3 nucleotides are TGTGCCACCGGTGATTTCCCCGGCAGGGAGAACACTGAAGCTTTCTTT. The chain links TRBV24-1 to TRBJ1-1, with a weak D call TRBD1 (5 bases). This CDR3 has 16 residues. CDR1 is KGHDR, CDR2 SFDVKD, per germline.

In this sample, this clonotype turned up many times. The chain is built from TRBV6-1 and TRBJ2-7; D unclear. The germline V and J ends were trimmed by 0 bases and 0 bases, with 9 bases remaining between them. The germline V gene encodes CDR1 MNHNS and CDR2 SASEGT. This CDR3 is built from 15 residues. The CDR3 DNA sequence: TGTGCCAGCAGTGAAGCGCTTCGTGGCTCCTACGAGCAGTACTTC. Protein: CASSEALRGSYEQYF.

The rearrangement uses TRBV5-1 and TRBJ2-7; perhaps D is TRBD1 or TRBD2 (5 bases each). This CDR3 region has 13 residues. V was clipped by 4 bases and J by 2 bases, with 10 bases between them. Germline V gene data show CDR1 as SGHRS and CDR2 as YFSETQ. The CDR3 loop reads CASSRDLAYEQYF. CDR3 nucleotides: TGCGCCAGCAGCAGGGACCTAGCCTACGAGCAGTACTTC.

This clonotype showed up just a few times. The rearrangement uses TRBV29-1 and TRBJ1-2; the match to TRBD1 covers 9 bases. Germline-derived CDR1 and CDR2 are SQVTM and ANQGSEA. There are 13 residues in the CDR3. The V gene end was trimmed by 6 bases and the J gene end by 2 bases; junction bases not matched to a gene: 4. CDR3 sequence: CSVTGGANYGYTF. Here the CDR3 DNA reads TGCAGCGTCACAGGGGGCGCGAACTATGGCTACACCTTC.

This clonotype appeared a few times. The rearrangement joins TRBV12-3 or TRBV12-4 to TRBJ2-1; D ambiguous. Trimming shortened V by 6 bases and J by 7 bases, and 10 bases separated the two germline ends. The CDR3 loop spans 12 amino acids. The CDR3 loop reads CASSPMGNEQFF. The CDR3 DNA follows: TGTGCCAGCAGCCCCATGGGAAATGAGCAGTTCTTC.

This clonotype was counted many times. This chain connects TRBV6-1 to TRBJ2-3; D is unresolved. This CDR3 spans 12 amino acids. V was cut by 8 bases and J by 6 bases, with 12 bases left in between. In germline, CDR1 is MNHNS, CDR2 SASEGT. CDR3 region: CASRLWLDTQYF. The CDR3 region has the DNA TGTGCCAGCCGTCTGTGGTTGGATACGCAGTATTTT.

This clonotype was seen at least ten times. The CDR3 coding sequence is TGTGCCAGCAGTGAAGGTTGGGCAGGGCAGACTGAAGCTTTCTTT. Translated, it gives CASSEGWAGQTEAFF. This chain uses TRBV6-1 with TRBJ1-1, with D perhaps TRBD1 (5 bases). The germline V gene encodes CDR1 MNHNS and CDR2 SASEGT. The CDR3 length is 15 residues. Trimming removed 1 base at V and 5 bases at J, with 14 bases between.

In the case of this clonotype: Compared with germline, one end of the junction differs, possibly owing to a read error. For the CDR3, the DNA is TGTGCCAGCAGTGGCGGGCCGCGGGAGCATTACTTC. Its protein product is CASSGGPREHYF. The rearrangement links TRBV12-3 or TRBV12-4 to TRBJ2-7, with 7 bases fitting TRBD2. The CDR3 runs to 12 residues.

This clonotype was detected only a few times. This rearrangement joins TRBV27 to TRBJ2-7; 8 bases fit TRBD2. After removal of 0 bases from V and 4 bases from J, the junction contained 2 bases not matched to a gene. The germline V gene encodes CDR1 MNHEY and CDR2 SMNVEV (reference sequence). The length of the CDR3 is 14 residues. CDR3 DNA sequence: TGTGCCAGCAGTTTATCTAGCGGGAATTACGAGCAGTACTTC. It is translated as CASSLSSGNYEQYF.

This clonotype was seen a handful of times. The rearrangement uses TRBV12-3 or TRBV12-4 and TRBJ2-1; the D gene is possibly TRBD1 (6 bases). Deletions cut 5 bases from V and 8 bases from J, with 25 bases between. This CDR3 is 17 amino acids long. CDR3 protein: CASSNGPIDKGVDEQFF. The CDR3 DNA sequence: TGTGCCAGCAGTAACGGGCCGATCGACAAGGGGGTCGATGAGCAGTTCTTC.

This clonotype was detected ten times or more. The rearrangement uses TRBV28 and TRBJ2-1; perhaps TRBD2 as D (6 bases). The ends were cut back, 9 bases at V and 8 bases at J, with 20 bases in the middle. This CDR3 has 14 amino acids. CDR1 is MDHEN, CDR2 SYDVKM, per germline. CDR3 protein: CASLRRGKQDEQFF. The CDR3 DNA reads as TGTGCCAGTCTCCGCCGGGGGAAACAAGATGAGCAGTTCTTC.

Notes on this clonotype: An end of the junction differs from the germline gene, which may be a read error. The rearrangement uses TRBV6-2 or TRBV6-3 and TRBJ2-1; tentatively, D is TRBD1 (6 bases). CDR1 is MNHEY and CDR2 is SVGEGT in the germline V gene. The CDR3 runs to 12 residues. The CDR3 coding sequence is TGTGCCAGCAGCCACAGGGTCGGAGAGCAGTCCTTC. It is translated as CASSHRVGEQSF.

The chain employs TRBV20-1 and TRBJ1-4, with 8 bases fitting TRBD1. V was pared by 0 bases and J by 7 bases, with 4 bases of the junction left unmatched. The CDR3 is 14 amino acids. The germline CDR1 and CDR2 sequences are DFQATT and SNEGSKA (reference sequence). The CDR3 spells CSARDDRGGEKLFF. CDR3 in DNA: TGCAGTGCTAGAGACGACAGGGGTGGTGAAAAACTGTTTTTT.

The chain's CDR3 is CASRDLRNFKNIQYF. Here the CDR3 DNA reads TGTGCCAGCAGGGATTTACGGAATTTCAAAAACATTCAGTACTTC. The genes are TRBV6-2 or TRBV6-3 and TRBJ2-4, with unresolved D. The CDR3 consists of 15 residues. Trimming shortened V by 6 bases and J by 3 bases, and 15 bases separated the two germline ends. Germline lookup yields CDR1 MNHEY and CDR2 SVGEGT.

The sample holds a few counts of this clonotype. The J gene is TRBJ2-7, the V gene TRBV27; TRBD2 agrees at 9 bases. CDR3 length: 16 amino acids. Germline loops: CDR1 MNHEY, CDR2 SMNVEV (reference sequence). V gave up 5 bases and J gave up 6 bases; unmatched junction bases: 14. CDR3 nucleotide sequence: TGTGCCAGCAGTCCAAGCGTAGCGGGAGTGGTGGTCGAGCAGTACTTC. Its protein product is CASSPSVAGVVVEQYF.

The chain recombines TRBV9 with TRBJ2-3; 7 bases fit TRBD2. Germline-derived CDR1 and CDR2 are SGDLS and YYNGEE. Trimming removed 1 base from V and 0 bases from J; junction bases left unmatched: 8. The CDR3 covers 17 residues. In DNA, the CDR3 is TGTGCCAGCAGCGTATCCAAGACTAGCCCTAGCACAGATACGCAGTATTTT. Residues: CASSVSKTSPSTDTQYF.

This clonotype was counted a few times. The V and J genes are TRBV20-1 and TRBJ2-1, with 9 positions matching TRBD2. V gave up 6 bases and J gave up 2 bases; unmatched junction bases: 2. The CDR3 is made up of 13 amino acids. Germline values: CDR1 DFQATT, CDR2 SNEGSKA (reference sequence). In DNA form, the CDR3 reads TGCAGTGCGGCTAGCGGGACCTACAATGAGCAGTTCTTC. This encodes CSAASGTYNEQFF.